The clone carrying this T cell receptor (beta chain) was detected once. Antigen specificity is unknown. The gene names here belong to mouse. The read stops 1 residue short of the end of the CDR3; the missing end is completed from the germline J gene. Time point specified: mouse harvest day 14 after allogeneic transplant. Mouse grafts combined 10^7 T-cell-depleted bone marrow cells with 10^6 splenic CD5+ T cells. This specimen belongs to a study of tissue T cells after allogeneic stem cell transplantation. Study-wide results and limits: Tissue-detected TCR repertoire was only partly captured by blood and spleen T cells. Shared clones across patients were few; motif clustering revealed tissue-specific shared signatures.

TCRdb's copy holds only in-frame clones and misses some; the assay was immunoSEQ multiplex PCR. Here the sample spans roughly 3,000 clones, 45% being singletons. Germline V lookup: CDR1 KGHTA, CDR2 FQNQQP. CDR3 length equals 14 residues. V and J are TRBV23 and TRBJ2-5; TRBD2 was called by the table and not checked on the DNA. This receptor was taken from a female BALB/c mouse given C57BL/6 T cells with graft-versus-host disease after an allogeneic hematopoietic cell transplant. Sequencing was carried out using lymph node tissue. CDR3 sequence reads: CSSSPSGGQDTQYF. Partial CDR3 DNA: TGCTCCAGCAGTCCAAGTGGGGGGCAAGACACCCAGTAC.